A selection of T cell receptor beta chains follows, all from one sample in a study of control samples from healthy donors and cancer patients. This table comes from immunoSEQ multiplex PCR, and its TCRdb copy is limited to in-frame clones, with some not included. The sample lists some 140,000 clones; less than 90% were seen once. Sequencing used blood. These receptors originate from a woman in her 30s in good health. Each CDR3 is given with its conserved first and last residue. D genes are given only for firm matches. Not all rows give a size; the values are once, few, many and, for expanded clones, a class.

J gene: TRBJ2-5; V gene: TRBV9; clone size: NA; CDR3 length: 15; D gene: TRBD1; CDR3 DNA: TGTGCCAGCAGCATAGACAGGGGGAAGACGGAGACCCAGTACTTC; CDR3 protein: CASSIDRGKTETQYF
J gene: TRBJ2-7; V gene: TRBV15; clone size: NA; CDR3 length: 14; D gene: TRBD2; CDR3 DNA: TGTGCCACCAGCAGAGCGGGGGGGGGAAGCGAGCAGTACTTC; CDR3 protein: CATSRAGGGSEQYF
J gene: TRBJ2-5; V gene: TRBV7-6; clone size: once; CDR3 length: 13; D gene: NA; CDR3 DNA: TGTGCCAGCAGCTCGGTCGAGGGAGAGACCCAGTACTTC; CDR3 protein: CASSSVEGETQYF
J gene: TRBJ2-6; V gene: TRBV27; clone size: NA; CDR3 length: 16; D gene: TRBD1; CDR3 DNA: TGTGCCAGCAGTTTGGACAGGGGGATGGGGGCCAACGTCCTGACTTTC; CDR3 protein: CASSLDRGMGANVLTF
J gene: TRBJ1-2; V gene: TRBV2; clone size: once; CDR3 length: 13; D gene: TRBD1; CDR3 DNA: TGTGCCAGCAGCGTTGACAGGGTCAATGGCTACACCTTC; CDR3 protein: CASSVDRVNGYTF
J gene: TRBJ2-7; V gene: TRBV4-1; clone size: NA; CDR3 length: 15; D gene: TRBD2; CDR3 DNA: TGCGCCAGCAGTCACCCGACTAGCGGCTCCTACGAGCAGTACTTC; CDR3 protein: CASSHPTSGSYEQYF
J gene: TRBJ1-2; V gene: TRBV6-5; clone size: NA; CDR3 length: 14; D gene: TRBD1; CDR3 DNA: TGTGCCAGCAGTTTGGAAAACAGGGGGAGTGGCTACACCTTC; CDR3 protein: CASSLENRGSGYTF
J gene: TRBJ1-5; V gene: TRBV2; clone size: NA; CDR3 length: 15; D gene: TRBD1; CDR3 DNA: TGTGCCAGCAGCGCAGGGGGCGGTCGCAATCAGCCCCAGCATTTT; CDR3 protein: CASSAGGGRNQPQHF
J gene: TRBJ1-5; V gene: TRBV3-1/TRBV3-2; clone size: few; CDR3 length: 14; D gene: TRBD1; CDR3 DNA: TGTGCCAGCAGCCGGACAGGGGGCGATCAGCCCCAGCATTTT; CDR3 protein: CASSRTGGDQPQHF
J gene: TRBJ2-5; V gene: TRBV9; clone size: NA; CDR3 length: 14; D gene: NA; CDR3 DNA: TGTGCCAGCAGCGTATCTCCGGCCCCGGAGACCCAGTACTTC; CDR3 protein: CASSVSPAPETQYF
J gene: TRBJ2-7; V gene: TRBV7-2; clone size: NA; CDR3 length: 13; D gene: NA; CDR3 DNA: TGTGCCAGCAGCCTGGGGGGCACCTACGAGCAGTACTTC; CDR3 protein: CASSLGGTYEQYF
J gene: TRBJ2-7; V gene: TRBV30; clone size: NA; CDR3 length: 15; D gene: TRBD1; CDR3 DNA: TGTGCCTGGAGTGTGGGGGGGACAGGGGTGTACGAGCAGTACTTC; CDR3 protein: CAWSVGGTGVYEQYF
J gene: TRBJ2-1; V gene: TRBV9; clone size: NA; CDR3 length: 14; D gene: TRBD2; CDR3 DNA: TGTGCCAGCAGCGTATTGACTAGCGGAGCTGAGCAGTTCTTC; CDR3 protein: CASSVLTSGAEQFF
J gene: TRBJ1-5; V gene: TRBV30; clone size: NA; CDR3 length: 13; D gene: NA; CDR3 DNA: TGTGCCTGGAGTCGACAGCCTTATCAGCCCCAGCATTTT; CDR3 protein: CAWSRQPYQPQHF
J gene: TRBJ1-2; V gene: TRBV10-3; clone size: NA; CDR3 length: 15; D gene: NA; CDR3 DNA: TGTGCCATCAGTGGGTCCGGGGTAGGAAAATATGGCTACACCTTC; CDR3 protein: CAISGSGVGKYGYTF
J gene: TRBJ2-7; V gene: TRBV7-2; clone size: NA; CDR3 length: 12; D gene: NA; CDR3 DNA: TGTGCCAGCAGCCCCCCCTCCTACGAGCAGTACTTC; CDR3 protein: CASSPPSYEQYF
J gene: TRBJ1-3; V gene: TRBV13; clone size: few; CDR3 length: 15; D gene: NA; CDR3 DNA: TGTGCCAGCAGCTCGACAGAGAACTCTGGAAACACCATATATTTT; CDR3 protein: CASSSTENSGNTIYF
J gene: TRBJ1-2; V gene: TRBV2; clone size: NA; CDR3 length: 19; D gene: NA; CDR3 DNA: TGTGCCAGCAGCGAGGGGGACGGCTACCCGCTTAGACGCTACTATGGCTACACCTTC; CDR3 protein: CASSEGDGYPLRRYYGYTF
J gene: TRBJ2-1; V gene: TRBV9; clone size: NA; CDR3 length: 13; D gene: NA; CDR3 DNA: TGTGCCAGCAGCCCCAGGAGCTACAATGAGCAGTTCTTC; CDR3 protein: CASSPRSYNEQFF
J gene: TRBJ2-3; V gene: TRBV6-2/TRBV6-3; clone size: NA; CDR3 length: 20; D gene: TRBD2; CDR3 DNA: TGTGCCAGCAGTCAATTGACTAGCGGGAGGCCTAACAGACTCACAGATACGCAGTATTTT; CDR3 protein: CASSQLTSGRPNRLTDTQYF
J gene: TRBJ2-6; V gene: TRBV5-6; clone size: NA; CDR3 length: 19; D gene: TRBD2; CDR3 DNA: TGTGCCAGCAGCGGAACTAGCGGGAGGCCCATCTCTGGGGCCAACGTCCTGACTTTC; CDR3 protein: CASSGTSGRPISGANVLTF
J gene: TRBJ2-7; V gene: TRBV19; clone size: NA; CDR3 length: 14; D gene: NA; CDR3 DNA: TGTGCCAGTAGTAAATCAGGGGAATTTTACGAGCAGTACTTC; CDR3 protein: CASSKSGEFYEQYF
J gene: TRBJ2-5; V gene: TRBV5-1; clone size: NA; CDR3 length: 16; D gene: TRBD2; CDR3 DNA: TGCGCCAGCAGCTTGGAAGGCGGGAGGCGGGGTGAGACCCAGTACTTC; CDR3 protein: CASSLEGGRRGETQYF
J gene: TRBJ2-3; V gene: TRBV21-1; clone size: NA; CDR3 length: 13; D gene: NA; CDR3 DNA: TGTGCCAGCAGCATATCTGTCCCAGATACGCAGTATTTT; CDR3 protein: CASSISVPDTQYF
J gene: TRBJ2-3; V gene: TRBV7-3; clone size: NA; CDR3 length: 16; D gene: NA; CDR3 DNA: TGTGCCAGCAGCTTAAGAGGCGGGCCTAGCACAGATACGCAGTATTTT; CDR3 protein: CASSLRGGPSTDTQYF
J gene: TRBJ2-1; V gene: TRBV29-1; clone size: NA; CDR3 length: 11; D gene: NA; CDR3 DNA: TGCAGCGTTGGCGCCTACAATGAGCAGTTCTTC; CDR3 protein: CSVGAYNEQFF
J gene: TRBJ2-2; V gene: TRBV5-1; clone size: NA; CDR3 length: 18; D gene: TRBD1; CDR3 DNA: TGCGCCAGCAGCTTGGACGTTCCGGGACAGCCGAACACCGGGGAGCTGTTTTTT; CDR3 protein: CASSLDVPGQPNTGELFF
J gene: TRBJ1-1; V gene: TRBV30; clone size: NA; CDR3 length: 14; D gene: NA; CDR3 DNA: TGTGCCTGGAGTGTACGAAAGGGGGACACTGAAGCTTTCTTT; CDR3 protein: CAWSVRKGDTEAFF
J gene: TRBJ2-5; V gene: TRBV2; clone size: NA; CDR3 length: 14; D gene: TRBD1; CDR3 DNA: TGTGCCAGCAGTGGGACAGGGGTCGTGAAGACCCAGTACTTC; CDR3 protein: CASSGTGVVKTQYF
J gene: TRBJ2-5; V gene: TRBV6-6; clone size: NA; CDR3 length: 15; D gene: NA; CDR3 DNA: TGTGCCAGCAGTTACCCAGGGAGCGGTACCGCGACCCAGTACTTC; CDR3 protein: CASSYPGSGTATQYF
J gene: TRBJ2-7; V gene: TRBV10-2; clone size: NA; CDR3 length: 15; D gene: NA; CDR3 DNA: TGCGCCAGCAGGTCTACTCCCGGGGCCCAGGGAGAGCAGTACTTC; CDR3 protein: CASRSTPGAQGEQYF
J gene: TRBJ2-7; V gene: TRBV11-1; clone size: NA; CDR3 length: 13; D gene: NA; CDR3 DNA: TGTGCCAGCAGCCGGGACATAGGGGACGAGCAGTACTTC; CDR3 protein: CASSRDIGDEQYF
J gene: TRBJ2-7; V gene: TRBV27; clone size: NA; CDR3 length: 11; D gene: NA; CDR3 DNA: TGTGCCAGCAGTCCCACCTACGAGCAGTACTTC; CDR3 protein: CASSPTYEQYF
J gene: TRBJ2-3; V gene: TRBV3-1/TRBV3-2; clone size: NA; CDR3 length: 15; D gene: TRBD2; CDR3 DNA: TGTGCCAGCAGCCAAGCGGGGGGGGACACAGATACGCAGTATTTT; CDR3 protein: CASSQAGGDTDTQYF
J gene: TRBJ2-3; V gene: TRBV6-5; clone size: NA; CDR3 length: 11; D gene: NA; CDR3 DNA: TGTGCCACTACGAACGGGGATACGCAGTATTTT; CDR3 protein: CATTNGDTQYF
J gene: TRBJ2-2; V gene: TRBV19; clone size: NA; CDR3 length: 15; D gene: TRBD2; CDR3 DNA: TGTGCCAGTAGCCCTTTGCGGGAGGACACCGGGGAGCTGTTTTTT; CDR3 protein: CASSPLREDTGELFF
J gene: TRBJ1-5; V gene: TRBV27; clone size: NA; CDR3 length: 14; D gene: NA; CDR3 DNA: TGTGCCAGCAGGCGCGAGCGGGACAATCAGCCCCAGCATTTT; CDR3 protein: CASRRERDNQPQHF
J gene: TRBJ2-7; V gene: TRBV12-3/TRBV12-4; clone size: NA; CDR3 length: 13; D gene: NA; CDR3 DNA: TGTGCCAGCAGTTCGGGACATTTGGACGAGCAGTACTTC; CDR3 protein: CASSSGHLDEQYF
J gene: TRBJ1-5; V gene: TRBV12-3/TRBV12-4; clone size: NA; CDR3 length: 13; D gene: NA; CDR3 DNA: TGTGCCAGCAGCCCAGAAGGCAATCAGCCCCAGCATTTT; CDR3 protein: CASSPEGNQPQHF
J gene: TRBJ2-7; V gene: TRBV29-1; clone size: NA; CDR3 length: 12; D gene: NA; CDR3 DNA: TGCAGCGTTGAGGAGGGGGCGCGGGAGCAGTACTTC; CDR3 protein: CSVEEGAREQYF
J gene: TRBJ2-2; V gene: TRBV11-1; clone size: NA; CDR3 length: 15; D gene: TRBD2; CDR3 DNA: TGTGCCAGCATTTCCGGGAGGGCGAACACCGGGGAGCTGTTTTTT; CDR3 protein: CASISGRANTGELFF
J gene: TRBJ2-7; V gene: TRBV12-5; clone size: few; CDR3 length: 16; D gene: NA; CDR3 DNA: TGTGCTAGTGTCATCCCGTCGACAGGCTGCTCCTACGAGCAGTACTTC; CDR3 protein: CASVIPSTGCSYEQYF
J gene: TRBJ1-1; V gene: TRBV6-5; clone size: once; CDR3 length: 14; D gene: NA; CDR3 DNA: TGTGCCAGCAGCTCCGGGGGTCGGGGCACTGAAGCTTTCTTT; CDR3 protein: CASSSGGRGTEAFF
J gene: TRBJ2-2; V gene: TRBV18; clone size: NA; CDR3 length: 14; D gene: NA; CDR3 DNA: TGTGCCAGCTCACAAGAGGAGAACACCGGGGAGCTGTTTTTT; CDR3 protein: CASSQEENTGELFF
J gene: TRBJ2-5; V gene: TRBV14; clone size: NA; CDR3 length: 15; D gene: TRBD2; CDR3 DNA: TGTGCCAGCAGCTTGGGACTAACCCCGCTTGAGACCCAGTACTTC; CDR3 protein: CASSLGLTPLETQYF
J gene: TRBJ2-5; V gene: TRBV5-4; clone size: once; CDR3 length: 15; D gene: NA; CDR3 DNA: TGTGCCAGCAGCCCGGCATACCCCGGATCATCGGCCCAGTACTTC; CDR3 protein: CASSPAYPGSSAQYF
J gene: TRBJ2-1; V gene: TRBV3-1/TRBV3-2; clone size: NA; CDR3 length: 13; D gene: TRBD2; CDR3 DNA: TGTGCCAGCAGCCCCCACGGGGGGAATGAGCAGTTCTTC; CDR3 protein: CASSPHGGNEQFF
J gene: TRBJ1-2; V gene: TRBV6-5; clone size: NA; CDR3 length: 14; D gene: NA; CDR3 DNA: TGTGCCAGCAGCACAGAGGGTTGGGGGAGCGGCTACACCTTC; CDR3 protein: CASSTEGWGSGYTF
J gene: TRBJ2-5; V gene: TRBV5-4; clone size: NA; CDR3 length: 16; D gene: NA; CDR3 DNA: TGTGCCAGCAGTAACCCCGTGGGGCCCCGCCAAGAGACCCAGTACTTC; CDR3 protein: CASSNPVGPRQETQYF
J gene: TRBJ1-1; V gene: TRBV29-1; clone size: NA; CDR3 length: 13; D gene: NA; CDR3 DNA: TGCAGCGTTCAACAGGGAAGGAACACTGAAGCTTTCTTT; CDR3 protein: CSVQQGRNTEAFF
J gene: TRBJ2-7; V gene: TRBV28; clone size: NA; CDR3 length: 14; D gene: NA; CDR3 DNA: TGTGCCAGCAGTTCGTACGGGAGCCCGGCCGAGCAGTACTTC; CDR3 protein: CASSSYGSPAEQYF
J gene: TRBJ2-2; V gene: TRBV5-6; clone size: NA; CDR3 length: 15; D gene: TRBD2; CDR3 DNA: TGTGCCAGCAGCTTGGTCCGGGGGGAGGCCGGGGAGCTGTTTTTT; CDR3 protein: CASSLVRGEAGELFF
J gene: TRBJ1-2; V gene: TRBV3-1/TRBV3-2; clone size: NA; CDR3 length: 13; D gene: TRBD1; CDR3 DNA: TGTGCCAGCAGCGCCGGGACAGTCTATGGCTACACCTTC; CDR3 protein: CASSAGTVYGYTF
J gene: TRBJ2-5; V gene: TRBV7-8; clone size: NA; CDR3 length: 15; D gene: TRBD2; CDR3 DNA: TGTGCCAGCAGCTCCACCGGGCGGGAGTGGGAGACCCAGTACTTC; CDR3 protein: CASSSTGREWETQYF
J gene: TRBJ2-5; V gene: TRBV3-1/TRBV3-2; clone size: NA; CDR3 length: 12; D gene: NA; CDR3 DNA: TGTGCCAGCAGCCAAGAGTTCGAGACCCAGTACTTC; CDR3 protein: CASSQEFETQYF
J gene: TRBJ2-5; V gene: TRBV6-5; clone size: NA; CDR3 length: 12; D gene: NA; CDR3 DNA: TGTGCCAGCACCGACCTGGGGGAGACCCAGTACTTC; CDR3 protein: CASTDLGETQYF
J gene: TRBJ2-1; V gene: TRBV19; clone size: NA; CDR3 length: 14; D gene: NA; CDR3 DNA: TGTGCCAGTAGACCAAGCCTAGTTTCCGATGAGCAGTTCTTC; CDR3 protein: CASRPSLVSDEQFF
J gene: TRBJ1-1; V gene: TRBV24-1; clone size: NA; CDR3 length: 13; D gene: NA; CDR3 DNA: TGTGCCACCAGTGGGGGGGCGACGGGTGAAGCTTTCTTT; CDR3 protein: CATSGGATGEAFF
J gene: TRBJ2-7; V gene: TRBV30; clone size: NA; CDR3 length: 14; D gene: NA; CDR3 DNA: TGTGCCTGGAGTGCCCCGGGGCCTGCCTACGAGCAGTACTTC; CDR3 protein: CAWSAPGPAYEQYF
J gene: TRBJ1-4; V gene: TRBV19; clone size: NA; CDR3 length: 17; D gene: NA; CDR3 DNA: TGTGCCAGTAGCCTCCCTCGTGGGGATGCAACTAATGAAAAACTGTTTTTT; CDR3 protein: CASSLPRGDATNEKLFF